This T cell receptor beta chain was obtained from a study of blood T cell repertoires in COVID-19. Whole-study context: Specimens from acute and convalescent COVID-19 originated in the United States, Italy and Spain. T cells, B-cell-depleted T cells, or PBMCs provided the cDNA or gDNA that served as material.

The CDR3 is 16 amino acids. Germline assignment: CDR1 MGHRA and CDR2 YSYEKL. Trimming pared 6 bases from V and 0 bases from J, leaving 18 bases between. Per the original methods: Estimation of nucleated cell counts relied on the amplification of reference gene primers. TCRdb's copy holds only in-frame clones and misses some; the assay was immunoSEQ multiplex PCR. The V and J calls and clone size were taken over from that table, and D and trimming were inferred from the DNA. This table has 150,000 to 200,000 clones, about 82% appearing once. What was sequenced was peripheral blood. V usage is TRBV4-1 and J usage is TRBJ2-7, with D perhaps matching TRBD1 (6 bases). The clonotype originates from a woman aged 30 to 39 with acute or convalescent COVID-19. CDR3 sequence reads: CASSRTVRGVSYEQYF. For the CDR3, the DNA is TGCGCCAGCAGTCGAACTGTCAGGGGAGTCTCCTACGAGCAGTACTTC.